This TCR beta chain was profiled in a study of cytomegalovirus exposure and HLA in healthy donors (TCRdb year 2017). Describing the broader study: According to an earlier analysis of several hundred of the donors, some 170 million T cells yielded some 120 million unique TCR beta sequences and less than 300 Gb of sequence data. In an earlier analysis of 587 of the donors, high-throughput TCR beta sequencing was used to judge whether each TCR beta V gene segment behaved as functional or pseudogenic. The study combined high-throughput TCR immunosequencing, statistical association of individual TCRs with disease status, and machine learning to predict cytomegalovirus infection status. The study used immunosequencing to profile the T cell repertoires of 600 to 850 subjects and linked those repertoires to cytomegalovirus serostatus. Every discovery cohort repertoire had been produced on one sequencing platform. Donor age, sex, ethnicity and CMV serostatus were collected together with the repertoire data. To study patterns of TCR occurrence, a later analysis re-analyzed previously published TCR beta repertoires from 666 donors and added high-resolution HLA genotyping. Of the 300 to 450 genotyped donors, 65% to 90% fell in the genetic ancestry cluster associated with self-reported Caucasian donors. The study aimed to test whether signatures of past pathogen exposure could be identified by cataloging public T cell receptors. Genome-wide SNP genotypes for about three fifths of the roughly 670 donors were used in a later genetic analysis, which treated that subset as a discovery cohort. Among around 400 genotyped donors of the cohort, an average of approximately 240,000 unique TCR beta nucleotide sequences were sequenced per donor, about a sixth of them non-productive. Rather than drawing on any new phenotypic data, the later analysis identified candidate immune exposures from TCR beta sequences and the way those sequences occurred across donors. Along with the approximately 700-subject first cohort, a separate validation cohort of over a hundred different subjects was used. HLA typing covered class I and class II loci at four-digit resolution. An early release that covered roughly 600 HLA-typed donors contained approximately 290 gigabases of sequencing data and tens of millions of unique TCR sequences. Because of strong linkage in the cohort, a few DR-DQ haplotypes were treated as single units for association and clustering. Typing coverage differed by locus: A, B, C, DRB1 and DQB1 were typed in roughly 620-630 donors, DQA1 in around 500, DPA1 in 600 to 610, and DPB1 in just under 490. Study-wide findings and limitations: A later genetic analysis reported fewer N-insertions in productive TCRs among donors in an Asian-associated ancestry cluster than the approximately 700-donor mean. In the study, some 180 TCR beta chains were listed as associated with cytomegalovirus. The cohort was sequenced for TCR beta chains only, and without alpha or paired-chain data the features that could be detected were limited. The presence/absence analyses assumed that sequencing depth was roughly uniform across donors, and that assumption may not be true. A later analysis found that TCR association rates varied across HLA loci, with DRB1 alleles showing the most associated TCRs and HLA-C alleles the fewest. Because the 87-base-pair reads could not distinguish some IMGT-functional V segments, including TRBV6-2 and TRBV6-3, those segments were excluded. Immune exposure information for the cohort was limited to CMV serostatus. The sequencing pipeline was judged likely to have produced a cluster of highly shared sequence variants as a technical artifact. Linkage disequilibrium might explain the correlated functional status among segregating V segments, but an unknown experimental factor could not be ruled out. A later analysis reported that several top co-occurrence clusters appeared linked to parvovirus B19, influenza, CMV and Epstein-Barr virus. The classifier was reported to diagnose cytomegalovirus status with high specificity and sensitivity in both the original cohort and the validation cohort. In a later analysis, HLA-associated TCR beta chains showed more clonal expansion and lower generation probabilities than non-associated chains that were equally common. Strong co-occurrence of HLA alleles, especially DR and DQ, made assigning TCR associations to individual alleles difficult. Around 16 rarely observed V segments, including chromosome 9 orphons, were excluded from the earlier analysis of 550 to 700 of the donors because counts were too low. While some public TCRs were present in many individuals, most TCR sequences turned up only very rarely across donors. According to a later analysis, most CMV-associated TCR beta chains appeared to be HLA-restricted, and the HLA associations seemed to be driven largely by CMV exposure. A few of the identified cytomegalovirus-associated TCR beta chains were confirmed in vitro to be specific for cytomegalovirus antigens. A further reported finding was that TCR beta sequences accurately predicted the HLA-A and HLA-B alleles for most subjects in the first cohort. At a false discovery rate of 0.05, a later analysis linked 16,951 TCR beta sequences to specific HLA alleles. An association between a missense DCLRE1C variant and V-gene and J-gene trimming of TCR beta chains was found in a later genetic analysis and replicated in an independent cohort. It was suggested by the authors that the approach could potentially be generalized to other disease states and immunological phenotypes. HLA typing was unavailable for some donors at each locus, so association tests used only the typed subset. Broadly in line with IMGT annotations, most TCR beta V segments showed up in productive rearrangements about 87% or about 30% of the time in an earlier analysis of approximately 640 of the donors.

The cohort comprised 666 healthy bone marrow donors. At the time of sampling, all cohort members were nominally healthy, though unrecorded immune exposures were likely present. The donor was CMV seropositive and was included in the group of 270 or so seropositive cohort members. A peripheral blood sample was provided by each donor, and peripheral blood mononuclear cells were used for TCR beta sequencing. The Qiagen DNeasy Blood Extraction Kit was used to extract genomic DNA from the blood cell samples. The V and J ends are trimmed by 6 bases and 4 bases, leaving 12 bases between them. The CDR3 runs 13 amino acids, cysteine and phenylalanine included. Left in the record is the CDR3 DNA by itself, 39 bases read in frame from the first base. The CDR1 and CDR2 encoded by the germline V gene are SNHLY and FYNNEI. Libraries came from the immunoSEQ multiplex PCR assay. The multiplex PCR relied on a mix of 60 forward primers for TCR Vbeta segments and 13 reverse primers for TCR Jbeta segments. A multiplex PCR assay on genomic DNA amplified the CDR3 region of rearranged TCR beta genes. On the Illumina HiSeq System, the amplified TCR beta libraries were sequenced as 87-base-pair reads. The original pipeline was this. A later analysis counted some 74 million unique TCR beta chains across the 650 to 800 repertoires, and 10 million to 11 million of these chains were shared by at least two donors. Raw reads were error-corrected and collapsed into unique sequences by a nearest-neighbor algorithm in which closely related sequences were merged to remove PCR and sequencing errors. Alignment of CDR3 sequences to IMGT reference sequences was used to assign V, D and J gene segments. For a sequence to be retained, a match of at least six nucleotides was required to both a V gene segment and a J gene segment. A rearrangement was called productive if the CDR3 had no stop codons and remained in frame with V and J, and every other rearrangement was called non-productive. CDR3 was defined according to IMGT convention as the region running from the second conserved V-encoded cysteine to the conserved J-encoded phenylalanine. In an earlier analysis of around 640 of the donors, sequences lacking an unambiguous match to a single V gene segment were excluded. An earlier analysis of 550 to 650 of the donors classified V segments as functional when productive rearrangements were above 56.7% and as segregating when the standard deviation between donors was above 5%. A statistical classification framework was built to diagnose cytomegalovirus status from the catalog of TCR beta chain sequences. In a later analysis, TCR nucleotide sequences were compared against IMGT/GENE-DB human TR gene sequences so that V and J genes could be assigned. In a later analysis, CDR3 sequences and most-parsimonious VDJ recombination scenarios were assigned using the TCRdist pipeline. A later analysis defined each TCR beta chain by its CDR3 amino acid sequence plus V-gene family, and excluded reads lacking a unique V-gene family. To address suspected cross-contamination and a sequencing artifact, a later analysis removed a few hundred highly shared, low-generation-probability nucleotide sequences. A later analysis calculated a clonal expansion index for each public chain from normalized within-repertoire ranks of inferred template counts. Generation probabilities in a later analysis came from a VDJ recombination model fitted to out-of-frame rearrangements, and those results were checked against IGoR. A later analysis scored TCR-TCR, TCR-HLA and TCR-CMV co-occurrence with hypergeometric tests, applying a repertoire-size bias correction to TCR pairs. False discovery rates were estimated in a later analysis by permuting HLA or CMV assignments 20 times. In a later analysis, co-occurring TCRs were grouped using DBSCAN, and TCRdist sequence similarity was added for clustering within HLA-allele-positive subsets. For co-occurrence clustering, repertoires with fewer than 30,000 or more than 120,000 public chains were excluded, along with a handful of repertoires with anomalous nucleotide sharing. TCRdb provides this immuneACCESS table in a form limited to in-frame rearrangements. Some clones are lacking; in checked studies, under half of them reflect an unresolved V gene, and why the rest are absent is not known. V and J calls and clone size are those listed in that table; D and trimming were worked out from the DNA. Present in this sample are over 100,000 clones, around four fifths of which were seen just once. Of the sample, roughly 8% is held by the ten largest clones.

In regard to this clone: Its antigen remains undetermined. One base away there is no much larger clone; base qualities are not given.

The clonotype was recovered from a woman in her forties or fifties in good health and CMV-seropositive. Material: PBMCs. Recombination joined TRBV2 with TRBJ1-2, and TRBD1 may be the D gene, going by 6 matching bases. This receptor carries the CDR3 CASSGQSSYGYTF. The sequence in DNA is TGTGCCAGCAGCGGACAGTCGAGCTATGGCTACACCTTC.